Listed below are T cell receptor beta chains from one sample, sequenced in a study of cytomegalovirus exposure and HLA in healthy donors. The data were produced by immunoSEQ multiplex PCR, yet TCRdb's version contains in-frame clones alone and is incomplete. The sample table includes around 140,000 clones. Input material: PBMCs. These receptors originate from a male donor in good health and CMV-seronegative. Both conserved end residues are part of each CDR3. The order of the fields is V gene, J gene, D gene, CDR3 protein. A D gene is named only where the DNA matches it firmly.

V: TRBV5-5
J: TRBJ2-4
D: TRBD2
CDR3: CASSLGLAGAVLDIQYF

V: TRBV29-1
J: TRBJ1-1
D: -
CDR3: CSVLKQGMNTEAFF

V: TRBV5-6
J: TRBJ1-3
D: -
CDR3: CASSFGRLSGNTIYF

V: TRBV18
J: TRBJ2-3
D: TRBD2
CDR3: CASSPLSSGSADTQYF

V: TRBV9
J: TRBJ2-7
D: TRBD1
CDR3: CASSVGGQGYEQYF

V: TRBV5-8
J: TRBJ2-7
D: TRBD1
CDR3: CASSFGQGDDEQYF

V: TRBV7-2
J: TRBJ1-1
D: -
CDR3: CASSSQQVTEAFF

V: TRBV2
J: TRBJ2-7
D: -
CDR3: CASSEGQNNLHEQYF

V: TRBV19
J: TRBJ2-7
D: TRBD1
CDR3: CASTPTGAVTYEQYF

V: TRBV7-9
J: TRBJ2-6
D: TRBD1
CDR3: CASSNPPGQGLGANVLTF

V: TRBV10-3
J: TRBJ1-5
D: -
CDR3: CAISGANSNQPQHF

V: TRBV7-2
J: TRBJ2-5
D: -
CDR3: CASSVQYREGETQYF

V: TRBV27
J: TRBJ2-7
D: -
CDR3: CASSLYGRVYEQYF

V: TRBV7-3
J: TRBJ2-3
D: TRBD1
CDR3: CASSRQGAGQDTQYF

V: TRBV27
J: TRBJ1-2
D: -
CDR3: CASSLSGYGGGYTF

V: TRBV28
J: TRBJ2-7
D: TRBD2
CDR3: CASRTHGSGGGEQYF

V: TRBV27
J: TRBJ1-2
D: TRBD1
CDR3: CASSQSGTGGEVYGYTF

V: TRBV7-6
J: TRBJ1-3
D: TRBD1
CDR3: CASSPGTAGNTIYF

V: TRBV27
J: TRBJ1-5
D: TRBD1
CDR3: CASSRTGIDQPQHF

V: TRBV19
J: TRBJ2-4
D: TRBD1
CDR3: CASSIGTGSKNIQYF

V: TRBV7-3
J: TRBJ1-2
D: TRBD1
CDR3: CASSPTGGRSGYTF

V: TRBV6-5
J: TRBJ1-2
D: -
CDR3: CATSIRSSSYGYTF

V: TRBV30
J: TRBJ1-2
D: -
CDR3: CAWSAGGVEVKGYTF

V: TRBV5-6
J: TRBJ1-5
D: -
CDR3: CASSLSGVSNQPQHF

V: TRBV28
J: TRBJ2-5
D: TRBD1
CDR3: CASSLTGGVKTQYF

V: TRBV19
J: TRBJ1-4
D: TRBD1
CDR3: CASRDRGKLFF

V: TRBV20-1
J: TRBJ1-3
D: -
CDR3: CSAAGDTIYF